This T cell receptor (beta chain) was obtained from a study of T cells after yellow fever vaccination. Study findings and constraints: Bulk-population clonotypes that are abundant could appear as contaminants in FACS-sorted repertoires.

In the case of this clonotype: Its antigen is unidentified.

TCRdb re-called the 5' RACE reads with MiXCR, one entry per CDR3 protein. The table shows about 400,000 distinct CDR3 sequences, with roughly 6.2% occurring only once. The source was PBMCs, collected 5 days after the yellow fever booster vaccination. The origin of this receptor is a young man who received the YFV17D yellow fever vaccine.

The CDR3 loop is CATSDSYEQFF. As DNA, the CDR3 is TGTGCCACCAGTGATTCATATGAGCAGTTCTTC. The chain is built from TRBV24-1 and TRBJ2-1; no definite D call. The CDR3 contains 11 residues. Germline CDR1 is KGHDR and CDR2 is SFDVKD. V was cut by 2 bases and J by 8 bases, with 3 bases left in between.